Detailed here is one TCR beta chain. These data come from a study of blood T cell repertoires in COVID-19. Study details: Spain, Italy and the United States supplied samples that represented acute and convalescent COVID-19.

Measured with immunoSEQ multiplex PCR; TCRdb has only the in-frame clones, and not every one. Here the sample spans fewer than 250,000 clones, around 91% being singletons. This receptor was obtained from a man aged 25 to 45 who had been exposed to COVID-19. Sequences were obtained from PBMCs or T cells enriched from blood (not recorded which).

Written as DNA, the CDR3 is TGCGCCAGCACCGTCACGGGGGGTGGCACAGATACGCAGTATTTT. Translating gives CASTVTGGGTDTQYF. The chain combines TRBV5-1 with TRBJ2-3, with 7 nucleotides matching TRBD2. The germline V gene has CDR1 SGHRS and CDR2 YFSETQ. V trimming: 6 bases; J trimming: 1 base; junction bases outside the gene matches: 8. CDR3 length equals 15 residues.